Shown below are 24 T cell receptor beta chains from a single sample sequenced in a study of radiation and T cells in renal cell carcinoma. This table comes from immunoSEQ multiplex PCR, and its TCRdb copy is limited to in-frame clones, with some not included. The sample lists about 100,000 clones, around 80% occurring once. Time point denoted: blood 4 weeks post-SBRT, at nephrectomy. Stated treatment: 15 Gy SBRT to primary tumor, nephrectomy 4 weeks later. The starting material was blood, obtained from a patient whose treatment included radiotherapy and nephrectomy. The source is a man aged 60-69 years with renal cell carcinoma.

The chain combines TRBV7-9 with TRBJ2-5, with TRBD2 identical over 12 bases. Trimming cost V 2 bases and J 4 bases; bases outside gene matches: 14. This CDR3 region has 19 residues. In germline, CDR1 is SEHNR, CDR2 FQNEAQ (reference sequence). CDR3 DNA: TGTGCCAGCAGCTTAAGAACGCTCGGTTCTAGCGGGGGGGGAGAGACCCAGTACTTC. Its translation: CASSLRTLGSSGGGETQYF.

This rearrangement joins TRBV4-3 to TRBJ1-1, with D tentatively TRBD1 (6 bases). This CDR3 is 17 amino acids long. The germline gives CDR1 LGHNA, CDR2 YSLEER. V lost 0 bases and J 6 bases, leaving 20 bases between the germline ends. The CDR3 nucleotides read TGCGCCAGCAGCCAAGAACAAACCTTGGACAGAGGACCTGAAGCTTTCTTT. Translation gives CASSQEQTLDRGPEAFF.

The chain recombines TRBV9 with TRBJ2-1; 11 positions match TRBD2. CDR1 and CDR2 from the germline V gene are SGDLS and YYNGEE. This CDR3 contains 17 residues. With V trimmed by 4 bases and J by 5 bases, 11 bases remained unmatched. CDR3 nucleotide sequence: TGTGCCAGCAGCCCCCCGCAGCAGGGACTAGCGGACAATGAGCAGTTCTTC. Its translation is CASSPPQQGLADNEQFF.

Only one count was recorded for this clone. The chain carries TRBV10-1 and TRBJ2-3; TRBD1 matches 9 bases. Trimming removed 2 bases from V and 2 bases from J; junction bases left unmatched: 8. CDR3 length equals 17 residues. Germline lookup yields CDR1 WNHNN and CDR2 SYGVQD (reference sequence). The CDR3 region has the DNA TGCGCCAGCAGTGAGGTGTCAGGACAGGGGACCACAGATACGCAGTATTTT. It yields the protein CASSEVSGQGTTDTQYF.

This clone was observed a few times. The CDR3 sequence is CASSPLTTGLKEKLFF. The CDR3 DNA reads TGTGCCAGCAGCCCGCTCACGACAGGGCTGAAAGAAAAACTGTTTTTT. This chain joins TRBV5-6 and TRBJ1-4; 7 bases fit TRBD1. V dropped 4 bases and J dropped 8; count of bases not matched to a gene: 14. The V gene's germline CDR1 is SGHDT and CDR2 YYEEEE. CDR3 size: 16 residues. The full variable domain, its missing parts supplied by reference TRBV5-6 and TRBJ1-4, is DAGVTQSPTHLIKTRGQQVTLRCSPKSGHDTVSWYQQALGQGPQFIFQYYEEEERQRGNFPDRFSGHQFPNYSSELNVNALLLGDSALYLCASSPLTTGLKEKLFFGSGTQLSVL.

This clone was seen a few times. The gene calls are TRBV28 and TRBJ1-2; 9 bases are shared with TRBD1. The ends lost 2 bases at V and 7 bases at J; junction bases unmatched: 5. This CDR3 is built from 14 residues. Germline CDR1 is MDHEN and CDR2 is SYDVKM. This CDR3 reads CASSLALTGGGYTF. CDR3 nucleotides: TGTGCCAGCAGTTTAGCCCTGACAGGGGGTGGCTACACCTTC.

The J gene is TRBJ2-5, the V gene TRBV11-3; D call uncertain. Trimming pared 5 bases from V and 5 bases from J, leaving 9 bases between. CDR1 is SGHNT, CDR2 YENEEA, per germline. This CDR3 is built from 12 residues. This CDR3 is CASSRLGETQYF. In DNA, the CDR3 is TGTGCCAGCAGCCGCCTGGGGGAGACCCAGTACTTC.

In this sample, this clone turned up a few times. The chain joins TRBV5-1 to TRBJ2-7, with TRBD2 identical over 7 bases. Trimming cost V 2 bases and J 3 bases; bases outside gene matches: 8. Germline-derived CDR1 and CDR2 are SGHRS and YFSETQ. The CDR3 totals 15 residues. The CDR3 loop reads CASSFENGGSYEQYF. For the CDR3, the DNA is TGCGCCAGCAGCTTCGAGAATGGCGGGAGCTACGAGCAGTACTTC. Supplemented by reference TRBV5-1 and TRBJ2-7, the full variable domain reads KAGVTQTPRYLIKTRGQQVTLSCSPISGHRSVSWYQQTPGQGLQFLFEYFSETQRNKGNFPGRFSGRQFSNSRSEMNVSTLELGDSALYLCASSFENGGSYEQYFGPGTRLTVT.

This clone was seen once. J is TRBJ1-6 and V is TRBV5-6; D gene unclear. Germline CDR1 SGHDT, CDR2 YYEEEE. V shed 1 base and J shed 10 bases, with 15 bases lying between them. This CDR3 spans 15 amino acids. The CDR3 here is CASSLLGRGGSPLHF. The CDR3 nucleotides read TGTGCCAGCAGCTTGCTTGGCAGAGGTGGGTCACCCCTCCACTTT. Filled out from reference TRBV5-6 and TRBJ1-6, the complete variable domain reads DAGVTQSPTHLIKTRGQQVTLRCSPKSGHDTVSWYQQALGQGPQFIFQYYEEEERQRGNFPDRFSGHQFPNYSSELNVNALLLGDSALYLCASSLLGRGGSPLHFGNGTRLTVT.

This chain links TRBV7-2 with TRBJ1-5; TRBD1 agrees at 11 bases. This CDR3 region has 17 residues. Germline-derived CDR1 and CDR2 are SGHTA and FQGNSA. V lost 3 bases to trimming and J lost 2 bases; unmatched junction nucleotides: 6. CDR3 loop: CASSFGQGAGGNQPQHF. The CDR3 DNA reads TGTGCCAGCAGCTTTGGACAGGGGGCGGGGGGCAATCAGCCCCAGCATTTT.

The chain joins TRBV6-6 to TRBJ2-6, with D unclear. CDR1 and CDR2 from the germline V gene are MNHNY and SVGAGI (reference sequence). This CDR3 has 14 residues. The germline V and J ends were trimmed by 4 bases and 0 bases, with 4 bases remaining between them. CDR3 nucleotide sequence: TGTGCCAGCAGTTGGGACTCTGGGGCCAACGTCCTGACTTTC. This encodes CASSWDSGANVLTF.

Comment on this clone: The same CDR3 can be traced to other DNA sequences in this sample. The gene calls are TRBV7-2 and TRBJ2-7, with 9 bases fitting TRBD2. The germline V gene encodes CDR1 SGHTA and CDR2 FQGNSA. V lost 5 bases and J lost 2; bases outside the gene matches: 4. CDR3 length equals 14 residues. CDR3 residues: CASSQTSGPYEQYF. For the CDR3, the DNA is TGTGCCAGCAGCCAGACTAGCGGTCCCTACGAGCAGTACTTC.

The chain carries TRBV7-3 and TRBJ2-3, with 7 bases aligning to TRBD2. The CDR3 runs 16 residues. V was pared by 1 base and J by 2 bases, with 6 bases of the junction left unmatched. Germline CDR1 SGHTA, CDR2 FQGTGA. CDR3 sequence: CASSLRPSGLTDTQYF. Written as DNA, the CDR3 is TGTGCCAGCAGCTTAAGGCCTAGCGGACTCACAGATACGCAGTATTTT.

The chain uses TRBV4-2 and TRBJ2-2; 12 positions agree with TRBD2. The V and J ends lost 4 bases and 5 bases, in that order; junction bases with no gene match: 14. CDR1 and CDR2 from the germline V gene are LGHNA and YNFKEQ. The CDR3 is 19 amino acids. The CDR3 DNA reads as TGTGCCAGCAGCCCAGAGCTACTAGCGGGAGGATCCGAGACCGGGGAGCTGTTTTTT. This encodes CASSPELLAGGSETGELFF.

The rearrangement joins TRBV2 to TRBJ2-7, with 8 bases matching TRBD1. The CDR3 totals 14 residues. Germline V gives CDR1 SNHLY, CDR2 FYNNEI. J lost 1 base, V lost 3 bases, and 2 bases had no gene match. DNA for the CDR3: TGTGCCAGCAGTGACCGACAGGGGTCCTACGAGCAGTACTTC. Translated, it gives CASSDRQGSYEQYF.

The rearrangement joins TRBV2 to TRBJ2-5, with TRBD2 identical over 9 bases. The J call could be wrong; TRBJ2-7 is a better fit for the DNA end. CDR1 is SNHLY, CDR2 FYNNEI, per germline. The CDR3 loop spans 15 amino acids. This CDR3 reads CASSETAGGSYEQYF. The DNA of the CDR3 is TGTGCCAGCAGTGAAACAGCGGGAGGTTCCTACGAGCAGTACTTC.

The chain recombines TRBV7-2 with TRBJ1-5; D is undetermined. CDR1 and CDR2 (germline): SGHTA, FQGNSA. Trimming shortened V by 4 bases and J by 5 bases, and 9 bases separated the two germline ends. The CDR3 sequence is 13 residues long. The CDR3 spells CASSSAAYQPQHF. CDR3 in DNA: TGTGCCAGCAGCTCAGCGGCGTATCAGCCCCAGCATTTT.

In nucleotides, the CDR3 is TGTGCCAGCAGCCCAGGGAACAGACTAGCGGGAGCCCCGCGTGGAGATACGCAGTATTTT. Its protein product is CASSPGNRLAGAPRGDTQYF. J is TRBJ2-3 and V is TRBV5-4, with TRBD2 identical over 12 bases. J lost 5 bases, V lost 4 bases, and 20 bases had no gene match. The CDR3 contains 20 residues. Germline CDR1 SGHNT, CDR2 YYREEE (reference sequence).

V gene TRBV10-3 combines with J gene TRBJ2-3; 9 nucleotides match TRBD1. The CDR3 has 14 residues. The J segment lost 6 bases and the V segment lost 8 bases, leaving 9 bases of the junction unmatched. CDR1 and CDR2 (germline): ENHRY, SYGVKD. The CDR3 spells CAIAGTGHLDTQYF. DNA for the CDR3: TGTGCCATCGCCGGGACAGGGCATCTGGATACGCAGTATTTT.

V is TRBV19 and J is TRBJ2-2; D unresolved. Germline loops: CDR1 LNHDA, CDR2 SQIVND (reference sequence). The CDR3 totals 15 residues. The V end was cut by 5 bases, the J end by 2 bases, with 12 bases between. The CDR3 is CASSPRTANTGELFF. The CDR3 DNA is TGTGCCAGTAGTCCGCGGACGGCCAACACCGGGGAGCTGTTTTTT.

CDR3 DNA: TGTGCCAGCAGCGCCTCGCTAGCGGGAGGGCCAGATACGCAGTATTTT. This sequence encodes CASSASLAGGPDTQYF. The chain is built from TRBV9 and TRBJ2-3; 12 nucleotides match TRBD2. This CDR3 is 16 amino acids long. Germline values: CDR1 SGDLS, CDR2 YYNGEE. V gave up 3 bases and J gave up 4 bases; unmatched junction bases: 6.

The CDR3 nucleotides are TGTGCCAGCAGCTTAATACAGGGTCCGAACACTGAAGCTTTCTTT. Translating gives CASSLIQGPNTEAFF. V usage is TRBV7-8 and J usage is TRBJ1-1; weak D call: TRBD1 (6 bases). V was pared by 2 bases and J by 1 base, with 11 bases between. Looked up from germline, CDR1 is SGHVS and CDR2 is FQNEAQ. The CDR3 is 15 amino acids.

The genes are TRBV5-1 and TRBJ2-7; 8 nucleotides agree with TRBD1. From germline, CDR1 is SGHRS and CDR2 YFSETQ. This CDR3 is built from 16 residues. Losses at the gene ends were 2 bases for V and 5 bases for J; bases not matched to a gene: 12. CDR3 residues: CASSFKSGGRDDEQYF. CDR3 DNA sequence: TGCGCCAGCAGCTTCAAATCAGGGGGCAGAGATGACGAGCAGTACTTC.

A remark on this clone: Germline and junction disagree at one end, which may indicate a read error. The same CDR3 can be traced to other DNA sequences in this sample. The V call is TRBV5-1, the J call TRBJ2-3; D is unclear. Germline V lookup: CDR1 SGHRS, CDR2 YFSETQ. There are 14 residues in the CDR3. CDR3 in DNA: TGCGCCAGCAGCTTGCAGCCGGGCACAGATACACAGTATTTT. Its translation is CASSLQPGTDTQYF.